Presented here are 9 T cell receptor beta chains from one specimen sequenced in a study of blood T cell repertoires in COVID-19. Produced via immunoSEQ multiplex PCR; TCRdb's table is partial and in-frame only. The table lists some 150,000 clones, around 90% of them singletons. Sequenced: peripheral blood. The receptors were sampled from a woman aged 60-70 years with acute or convalescent COVID-19.

This chain joins TRBV19 and TRBJ1-4; D gene unclear. V lost 6 bases to trimming and J lost 0 bases, with 5 bases between them. The CDR3 has 13 amino acids. CDR1 and CDR2 from the germline V gene are LNHDA and SQIVND (reference sequence). The CDR3 is CASRSATNEKLFF. The CDR3 nucleotides read TGTGCCAGTAGGAGTGCAACTAATGAAAAACTGTTTTTT.

The J gene is TRBJ2-5, the V gene TRBV29-1; D might be TRBD1 (6 bases). The germline V and J ends were trimmed by 3 bases and 5 bases, with 13 bases remaining between them. Germline V gene data show CDR1 as SQVTM and CDR2 as ANQGSEA. This CDR3 is built from 13 residues. Written as DNA, the CDR3 is TGCAGCGTTGACCCGACAGGCAGGGAGACCCAGTACTTC. Translating gives CSVDPTGRETQYF.

The J gene is TRBJ2-3, the V gene TRBV6-1; D is ambiguous. CDR3 length equals 11 residues. Germline assignment: CDR1 MNHNS and CDR2 SASEGT. The V gene lost 5 bases and the J gene lost 4 bases, with 4 bases spanning the gap. The chain's CDR3 is CASSSADTQYF. In DNA form, the CDR3 reads TGTGCCAGCAGTTCAGCAGATACGCAGTATTTT.

This chain links TRBV19 with TRBJ1-5, with a possible D match to TRBD1 (5 bases). CDR1 and CDR2 from the germline V gene are LNHDA and SQIVND (reference sequence). The CDR3 length is 12 residues. The V end lost 8 bases, the J end lost 6 bases, and 11 bases lay between the germline ends. The chain's CDR3 is CASGHPVQPQHF. In nucleotides, the CDR3 is TGTGCCAGTGGACACCCTGTTCAGCCCCAGCATTTT.

The V and J genes are TRBV9 and TRBJ1-2; 12 bases map to TRBD1. The germline V gene encodes CDR1 SGDLS and CDR2 YYNGEE. The V and J ends lost 1 base and 5 bases, in that order; junction bases with no gene match: 6. The CDR3 has 16 amino acids. As DNA, the CDR3 is TGTGCCAGCAGCGTACTGGGGACAGGGGGCGGATATGGCTACACCTTC. It encodes CASSVLGTGGGYGYTF.

This chain uses TRBV5-6 with TRBJ2-2; D perhaps matches TRBD2 (6 bases). V lost 3 bases, J lost 5 bases, and 11 bases lay in between. In germline, CDR1 is SGHDT, CDR2 YYEEEE. The CDR3 length is 14 residues. This chain's CDR3 is CASSSSGTTGELFF. DNA for the CDR3: TGTGCCAGCAGCTCCTCCGGGACTACCGGGGAGCTGTTTTTT.

The V and J genes are TRBV5-6 and TRBJ2-5; the D gene is possibly TRBD2 (5 bases). This CDR3 is built from 13 residues. Germline assignment: CDR1 SGHDT and CDR2 YYEEEE. V was clipped by 4 bases and J by 3 bases, with 10 bases between them. CDR3 region: CASSTLGEETQYF. CDR3 coding DNA: TGTGCCAGCAGCACCCTCGGGGAAGAGACCCAGTACTTC.

J is TRBJ1-1 and V is TRBV7-9, with D perhaps matching TRBD1 (5 bases). Germline loops: CDR1 SEHNR, CDR2 FQNEAQ (reference sequence). V was pared by 6 bases and J by 8 bases, with 22 bases between. The CDR3 has 15 residues. The CDR3 is CASRPPTGGYMEAFF. CDR3 DNA sequence: TGTGCCAGCAGACCACCAACGGGGGGATATATGGAAGCTTTCTTT. Full variable domain (missing parts from reference TRBV7-9 and TRBJ1-1): DTGVSQNPRHKITKRGQNVTFRCDPISEHNRLYWYRQTLGQGPEFLTYFQNEAQLEKSRLLSDRFSAERPKGSFSTLEIQRTEQGDSAMYLCASRPPTGGYMEAFFGQGTRLTVV.

The CDR3 reads CASSPGRRETQYF. The CDR3 region has the DNA TGTGCCAGCAGCCCCGGACGGAGGGAGACCCAGTACTTC. The chain is built from TRBV5-6 and TRBJ2-5; D may be TRBD2 (5 bases). The CDR3 sequence is 13 residues long. CDR1 SGHDT and CDR2 YYEEEE come from the germline V gene. With 4 bases removed from V and 5 bases from J, the gap between germline ends came to 12 bases.